This T cell receptor (beta chain) is drawn from a study of blood T cell repertoires in COVID-19. Germline V gene data show CDR1 as MNHNY and CDR2 as SVGAGI (reference sequence). The CDR3 has 15 residues. V lost 6 bases, J lost 5 bases, and 20 bases lay in between. The repertoire was sequenced with immunoSEQ multiplex PCR; TCRdb's copy has only in-frame clones and lacks some. The top ten hold roughly 2.5% of the sample, which has 110,000 or so clones, 80% to 90% seen once. This chain joins TRBV6-6 and TRBJ2-7; D is perhaps TRBD1 (6 bases). Sequenced: peripheral blood. The clonotype originates from a human donor in a cohort sampled during active COVID-19. The CDR3 protein is CASRALGHYIHEQYF. CDR3 DNA sequence: TGTGCCAGCAGGGCCTTGGGACACTACATCCACGAGCAGTACTTC.